This T cell receptor beta chain emerged from a study of CD8+ T cells in alopecia areata. General study findings and limits: Compared with normal scalp, lesional scalp had higher clonality and more expanded CD8+ clones.

Stated treatment: oral pan-JAK inhibitor, 5-10 mg twice daily. Comment on this clone: No antigen is known for it.

After isolation, RNA underwent reverse transcription to generate cDNA as the sequencing template. Data came from immunoSEQ multiplex PCR; TCRdb stores just in-frame clones and leaves some out. The table lists about 200,000 clones, roughly 64% of them singletons. The receptor was isolated from a human donor with alopecia areata. Here the sequenced sample was CD4+ T cells sorted from blood, taken at week 24, from a patient treated with tofacitinib.

DNA for the CDR3: TGTGCCTGGTACGGGAGGGAATCGAACACCGGGGAGCTGTTTTTT. Protein: CAWYGRESNTGELFF. This chain links TRBV30 with TRBJ2-2, with TRBD2 matching 8 bases. In germline, CDR1 is GTSNPN, CDR2 SVGIG (reference sequence). The CDR3 spans 15 residues. Unmatched junction bases numbered 5, after V lost 5 bases and J lost 0 bases.